This T cell receptor beta chain was identified during a study of early T cells in non-severe SARS-CoV-2 infection. This clonotype was observed at least ten times. Antigen specificity is unknown. Each cDNA molecule carried a unique molecular identifier. MiXCR, applied by TCRdb to the 5' RACE reads, yields one record per CDR3 protein. The sample lists 50,000 or so distinct CDR3 sequences; about 4.2% were seen once. This CDR3 region has 13 residues. In germline, CDR1 is MGHDK, CDR2 SYGVNS. The germline V and J ends were trimmed by 1 base and 10 bases, with 13 bases remaining between them. Study-wide findings and caveats: The VDJdb matching leaned toward anti-spike CD8 responses and overlooked private and CD4 specificities.

Sequencing was performed on whole blood. The chain uses TRBV25-1 and TRBJ1-1; the D is unclear. The TCR comes from an adult who was a healthcare worker with PCR-confirmed SARS-CoV-2 infection or an uninfected control (not recorded which). The CDR3 is CASSELSWERAFF. CDR3 coding DNA: TGTGCCAGCAGTGAATTAAGCTGGGAGCGAGCTTTCTTT.